This T cell receptor (beta chain) was captured in a study of T-cell reconstitution after alpha-beta-depleted transplantation in children. This clonotype was observed a handful of times. For TCRbeta, the library was prepared with unique molecular identifiers. TCRdb reprocessed the PCR reads via MiXCR and lists one record per CDR3 protein. The sample has 200,000 to 250,000 distinct CDR3 sequences, about a tenth seen once. This CDR3 spans 13 amino acids. From germline, CDR1 is MNHNS and CDR2 SASEGT. V lost 9 bases and J lost 6, with 14 bases in between. The sample was PBMCs from the stem cell graft donor, taken from the stem cell graft. The sequence was obtained from a human donor who donated a stem cell graft to a child with acute lymphoblastic leukemia. V and J are TRBV6-1 and TRBJ2-2, with a tentative D call TRBD2 (6 bases). The DNA of the CDR3 is TGTGCCAGTGCGTGGGGAGGCGCCGGGGAGCTGTTTTTT. This codes for CASAWGGAGELFF.